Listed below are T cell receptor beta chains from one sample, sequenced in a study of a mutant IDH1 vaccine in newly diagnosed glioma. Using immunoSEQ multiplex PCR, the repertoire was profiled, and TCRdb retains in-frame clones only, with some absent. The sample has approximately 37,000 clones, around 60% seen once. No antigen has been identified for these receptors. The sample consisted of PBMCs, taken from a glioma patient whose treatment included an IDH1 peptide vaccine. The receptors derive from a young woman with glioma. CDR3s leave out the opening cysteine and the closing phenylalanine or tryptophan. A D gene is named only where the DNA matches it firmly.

CDR3 protein: ASHPRDRRLNEQF
V gene: TRBV19
J gene: TRBJ2-1
D gene: TRBD1

CDR3 protein: SVPTTGGLNEKLF
V gene: TRBV29-1
J gene: TRBJ1-4
D gene: TRBD1

CDR3 protein: ASSLDRASNQPQH
V gene: TRBV5-5
J gene: TRBJ1-5
D gene: TRBD1

CDR3 protein: ASSVLLAAGELF
V gene: TRBV9
J gene: TRBJ2-2
D gene: TRBD2

CDR3 protein: ASSLDPPLDGRGLNIQY
V gene: TRBV7-6
J gene: TRBJ2-4
D gene: TRBD2

CDR3 protein: ASSLAVGGADTQY
V gene: TRBV5-1
J gene: TRBJ2-3
D gene: .

CDR3 protein: ASSLSGQGYTIY
V gene: TRBV5-6
J gene: TRBJ1-3
D gene: TRBD1

CDR3 protein: SASRTDTQY
V gene: TRBV20-1
J gene: TRBJ2-3
D gene: .

CDR3 protein: ASSQNRDLRPNEQF
V gene: TRBV4-1
J gene: TRBJ2-1
D gene: .

CDR3 protein: ASSQDGRGLQGETQY
V gene: TRBV4-1
J gene: TRBJ2-5
D gene: .

CDR3 protein: ASSETLYRGRGNSPLH
V gene: TRBV25-1
J gene: TRBJ1-6
D gene: .

CDR3 protein: SAMYNEQF
V gene: TRBV20-1
J gene: TRBJ2-1
D gene: .

CDR3 protein: ASSSPFSGNTIY
V gene: TRBV7-9
J gene: TRBJ1-3
D gene: .

CDR3 protein: ASSRGGPYNEQF
V gene: TRBV11-1
J gene: TRBJ2-1
D gene: .

CDR3 protein: ASSDRLAGGPSY
V gene: TRBV6-1
J gene: TRBJ2-4
D gene: TRBD2

CDR3 protein: ASSLALRDSKETQY
V gene: TRBV5-1
J gene: TRBJ2-5
D gene: .

CDR3 protein: ASSPWGVLTEAF
V gene: TRBV5-6
J gene: TRBJ1-1
D gene: .

CDR3 protein: SVATGSGTNYGYT
V gene: TRBV29-1
J gene: TRBJ1-2
D gene: .

CDR3 protein: ASDRGRNNQPQH
V gene: TRBV2
J gene: TRBJ1-5
D gene: TRBD1

CDR3 protein: ASSQKLGQGEGSPLH
V gene: TRBV14
J gene: TRBJ1-6
D gene: TRBD1

CDR3 protein: ASSNRDGEAF
V gene: TRBV21-1
J gene: TRBJ1-1
D gene: .

CDR3 protein: ASSWGPGTYTDTQY
V gene: TRBV4-1
J gene: TRBJ2-3
D gene: .

CDR3 protein: ASSLATGGFWGEKLF
V gene: TRBV5-5
J gene: TRBJ1-4
D gene: .

CDR3 protein: ASSPEPISGYEQF
V gene: TRBV18
J gene: TRBJ2-1
D gene: .

CDR3 protein: ASSLIGLASETQY
V gene: TRBV5-4
J gene: TRBJ2-5
D gene: .

CDR3 protein: ASAPDSNQPQH
V gene: TRBV12-5
J gene: TRBJ1-5
D gene: .

CDR3 protein: ASSPTRLELTGELF
V gene: TRBV7-8
J gene: TRBJ2-2
D gene: .

CDR3 protein: ASSPGLAGEQY
V gene: TRBV7-3
J gene: TRBJ2-5
D gene: TRBD2

CDR3 protein: ASTPGGASGSYEQY
V gene: TRBV4-2
J gene: TRBJ2-7
D gene: TRBD2

CDR3 protein: ASSLSLSGNTIY
V gene: TRBV7-9
J gene: TRBJ1-3
D gene: .

CDR3 protein: ASSYRVAENTEAF
V gene: TRBV5-4
J gene: TRBJ1-1
D gene: .

CDR3 protein: AWSAKDWNTGELF
V gene: TRBV30
J gene: TRBJ2-2
D gene: .

CDR3 protein: ASSRADRSLYEQY
V gene: TRBV7-2
J gene: TRBJ2-7
D gene: .

CDR3 protein: ASSFGGLNQPQH
V gene: TRBV5-1
J gene: TRBJ1-5
D gene: .

CDR3 protein: ASSQKIGTAYEQY
V gene: TRBV7-2
J gene: TRBJ2-7
D gene: TRBD1

CDR3 protein: ASSLDSMIGGAGEQF
V gene: TRBV5-1
J gene: TRBJ2-1
D gene: .